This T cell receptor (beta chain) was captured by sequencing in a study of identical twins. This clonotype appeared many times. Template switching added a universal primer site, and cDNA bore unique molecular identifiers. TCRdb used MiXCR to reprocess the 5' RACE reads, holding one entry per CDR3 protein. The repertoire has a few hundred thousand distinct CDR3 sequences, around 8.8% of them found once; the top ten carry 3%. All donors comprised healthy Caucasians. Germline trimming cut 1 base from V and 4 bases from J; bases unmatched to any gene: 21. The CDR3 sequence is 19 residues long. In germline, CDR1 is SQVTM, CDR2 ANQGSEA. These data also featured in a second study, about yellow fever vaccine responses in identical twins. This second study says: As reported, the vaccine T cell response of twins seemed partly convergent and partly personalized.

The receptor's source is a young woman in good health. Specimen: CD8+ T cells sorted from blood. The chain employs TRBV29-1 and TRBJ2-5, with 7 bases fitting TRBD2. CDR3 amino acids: CSVEVIPAGPPLLGETQYF. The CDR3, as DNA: TGCAGCGTTGAAGTCATCCCAGCGGGACCTCCCCTCCTAGGAGAGACCCAGTACTTC.